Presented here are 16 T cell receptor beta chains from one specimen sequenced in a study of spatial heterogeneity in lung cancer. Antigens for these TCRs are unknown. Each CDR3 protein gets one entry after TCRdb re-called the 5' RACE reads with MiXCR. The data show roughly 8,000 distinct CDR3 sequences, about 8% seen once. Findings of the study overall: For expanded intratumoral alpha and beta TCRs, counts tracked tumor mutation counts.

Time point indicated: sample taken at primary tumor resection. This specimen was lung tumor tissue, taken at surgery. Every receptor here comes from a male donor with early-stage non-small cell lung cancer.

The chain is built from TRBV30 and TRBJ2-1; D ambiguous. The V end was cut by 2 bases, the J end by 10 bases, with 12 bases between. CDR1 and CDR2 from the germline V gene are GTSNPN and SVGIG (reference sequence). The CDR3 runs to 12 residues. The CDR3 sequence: CAWSLQVMEQFF. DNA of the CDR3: TGTGCCTGGAGTCTCCAGGTTATGGAGCAGTTCTTC. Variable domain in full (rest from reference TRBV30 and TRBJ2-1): SQTIHQWPATLVQPVGSPLSLECTVEGTSNPNLYWYRQAAGRGLQLLFYSVGIGQISSEVPQNLSASRPQDRQFILSSKKLLLSDSGFYLCAWSLQVMEQFFGPGTRLTVL.

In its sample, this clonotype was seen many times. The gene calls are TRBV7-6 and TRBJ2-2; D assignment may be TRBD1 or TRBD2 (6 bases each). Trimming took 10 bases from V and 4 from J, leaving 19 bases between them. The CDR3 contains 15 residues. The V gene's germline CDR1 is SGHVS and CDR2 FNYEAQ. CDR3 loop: CATKGGVAITGELFF. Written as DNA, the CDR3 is TGTGCCACGAAGGGGGGAGTAGCGATCACCGGGGAGCTGTTTTTT.

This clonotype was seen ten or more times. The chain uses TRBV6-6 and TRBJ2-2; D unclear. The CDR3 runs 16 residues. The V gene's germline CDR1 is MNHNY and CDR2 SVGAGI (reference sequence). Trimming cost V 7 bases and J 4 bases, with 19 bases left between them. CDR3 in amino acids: CASTPIGNLGTGELFF. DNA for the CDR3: TGTGCCAGCACTCCCATTGGAAATTTAGGCACCGGGGAGCTGTTTTTT.

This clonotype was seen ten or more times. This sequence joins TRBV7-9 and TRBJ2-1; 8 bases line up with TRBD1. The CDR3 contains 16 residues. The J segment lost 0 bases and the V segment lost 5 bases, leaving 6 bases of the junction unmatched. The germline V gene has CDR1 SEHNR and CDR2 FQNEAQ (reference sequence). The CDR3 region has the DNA TGTGCCAGCAGCCCCCGGACAGGGAGCTCCTACAATGAGCAGTTCTTC. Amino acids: CASSPRTGSSYNEQFF.

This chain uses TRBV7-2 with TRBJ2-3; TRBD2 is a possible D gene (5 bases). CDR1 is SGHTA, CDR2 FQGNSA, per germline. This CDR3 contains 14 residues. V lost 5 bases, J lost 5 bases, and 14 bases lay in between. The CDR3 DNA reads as TGTGCCAGCAGCCCGGGATCCGTCGGAGATACGCAGTATTTT. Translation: CASSPGSVGDTQYF.

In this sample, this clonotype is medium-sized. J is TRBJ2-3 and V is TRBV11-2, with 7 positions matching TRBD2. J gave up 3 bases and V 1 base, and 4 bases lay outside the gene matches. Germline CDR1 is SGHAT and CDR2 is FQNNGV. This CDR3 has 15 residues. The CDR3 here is CASSLVPGGTDTQYF. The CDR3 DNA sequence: TGTGCCAGCAGCTTAGTCCCGGGAGGTACAGATACGCAGTATTTT.

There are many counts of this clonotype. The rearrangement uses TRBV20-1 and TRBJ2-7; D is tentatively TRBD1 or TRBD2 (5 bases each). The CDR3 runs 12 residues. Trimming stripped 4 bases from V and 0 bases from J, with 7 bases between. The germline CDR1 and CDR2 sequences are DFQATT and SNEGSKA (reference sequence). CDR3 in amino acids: CSATGTSYEQYF. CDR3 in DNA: TGCAGTGCTACAGGGACCTCCTACGAGCAGTACTTC.

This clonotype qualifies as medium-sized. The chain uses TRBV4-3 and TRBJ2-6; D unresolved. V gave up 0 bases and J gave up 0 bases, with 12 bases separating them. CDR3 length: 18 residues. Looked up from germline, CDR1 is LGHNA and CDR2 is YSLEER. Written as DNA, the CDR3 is TGCGCCAGCAGCCAAGAAGGCAGGTTCTACTCTGGGGCCAACGTCCTGACTTTC. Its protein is CASSQEGRFYSGANVLTF.

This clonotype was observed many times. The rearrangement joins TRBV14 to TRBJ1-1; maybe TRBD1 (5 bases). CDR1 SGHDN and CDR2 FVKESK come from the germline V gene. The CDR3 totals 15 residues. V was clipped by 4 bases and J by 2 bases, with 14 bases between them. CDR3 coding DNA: TGTGCCAGCAGCCCGAGGCGGGGACCCAACACTGAAGCTTTCTTT. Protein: CASSPRRGPNTEAFF.

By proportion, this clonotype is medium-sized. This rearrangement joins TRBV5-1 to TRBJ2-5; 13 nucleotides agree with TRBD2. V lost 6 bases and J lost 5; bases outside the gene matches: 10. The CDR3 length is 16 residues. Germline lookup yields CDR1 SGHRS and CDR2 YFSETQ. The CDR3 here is CASITGLAGARETQYF. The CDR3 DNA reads TGCGCCAGCATCACTGGACTAGCGGGAGCGCGGGAGACCCAGTACTTC.

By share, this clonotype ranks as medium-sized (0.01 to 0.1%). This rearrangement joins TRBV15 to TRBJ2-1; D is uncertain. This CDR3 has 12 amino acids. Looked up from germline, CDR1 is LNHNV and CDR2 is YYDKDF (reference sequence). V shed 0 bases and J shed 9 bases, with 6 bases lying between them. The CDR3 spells CATSREGFEQFF. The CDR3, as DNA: TGTGCCACCAGCAGAGAGGGGTTTGAGCAGTTCTTC.

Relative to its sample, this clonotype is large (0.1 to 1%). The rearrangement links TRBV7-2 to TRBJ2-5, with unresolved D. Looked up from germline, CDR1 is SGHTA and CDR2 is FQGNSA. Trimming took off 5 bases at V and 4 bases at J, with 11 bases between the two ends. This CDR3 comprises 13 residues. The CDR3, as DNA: TGTGCCAGCAGCCTGAGCTTGGGAGAGACCCAGTACTTC. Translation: CASSLSLGETQYF. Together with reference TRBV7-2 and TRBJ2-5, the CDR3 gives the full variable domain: GAGVSQSPSNKVTEKGKDVELRCDPISGHTALYWYRQSLGQGLEFLIYFQGNSAPDKSGLPSDRFSAERTGGSVSTLTIQRTQQEDSAVYLCASSLSLGETQYFGPGTRLLVL.

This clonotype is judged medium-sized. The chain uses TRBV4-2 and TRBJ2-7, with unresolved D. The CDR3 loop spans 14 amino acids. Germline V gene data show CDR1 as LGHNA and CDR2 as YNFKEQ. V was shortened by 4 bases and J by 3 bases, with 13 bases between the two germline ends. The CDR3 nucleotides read TGTGCCAGCAGCCCCCGAGGTGACTTCTACGAGCAGTACTTC. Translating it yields CASSPRGDFYEQYF.

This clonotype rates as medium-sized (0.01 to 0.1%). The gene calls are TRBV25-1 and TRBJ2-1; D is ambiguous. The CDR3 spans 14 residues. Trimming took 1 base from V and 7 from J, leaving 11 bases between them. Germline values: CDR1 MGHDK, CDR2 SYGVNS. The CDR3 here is CASSEWGGANEQFF. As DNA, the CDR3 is TGTGCCAGCAGTGAATGGGGTGGAGCGAATGAGCAGTTCTTC.

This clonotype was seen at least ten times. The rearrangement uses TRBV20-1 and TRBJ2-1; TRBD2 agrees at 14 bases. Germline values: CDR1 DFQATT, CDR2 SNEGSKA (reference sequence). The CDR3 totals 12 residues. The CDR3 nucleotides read TGCAGGCCGACTAGCGGGAGGGATGAGCAGTTCTTC. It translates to CRPTSGRDEQFF.

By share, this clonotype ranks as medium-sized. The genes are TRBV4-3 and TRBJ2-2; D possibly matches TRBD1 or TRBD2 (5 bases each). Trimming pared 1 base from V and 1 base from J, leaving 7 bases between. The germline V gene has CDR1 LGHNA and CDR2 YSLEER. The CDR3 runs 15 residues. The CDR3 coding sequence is TGCGCCAGCAGCCAAGCAGGGAGGAACACCGGGGAGCTGTTTTTT. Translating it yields CASSQAGRNTGELFF.